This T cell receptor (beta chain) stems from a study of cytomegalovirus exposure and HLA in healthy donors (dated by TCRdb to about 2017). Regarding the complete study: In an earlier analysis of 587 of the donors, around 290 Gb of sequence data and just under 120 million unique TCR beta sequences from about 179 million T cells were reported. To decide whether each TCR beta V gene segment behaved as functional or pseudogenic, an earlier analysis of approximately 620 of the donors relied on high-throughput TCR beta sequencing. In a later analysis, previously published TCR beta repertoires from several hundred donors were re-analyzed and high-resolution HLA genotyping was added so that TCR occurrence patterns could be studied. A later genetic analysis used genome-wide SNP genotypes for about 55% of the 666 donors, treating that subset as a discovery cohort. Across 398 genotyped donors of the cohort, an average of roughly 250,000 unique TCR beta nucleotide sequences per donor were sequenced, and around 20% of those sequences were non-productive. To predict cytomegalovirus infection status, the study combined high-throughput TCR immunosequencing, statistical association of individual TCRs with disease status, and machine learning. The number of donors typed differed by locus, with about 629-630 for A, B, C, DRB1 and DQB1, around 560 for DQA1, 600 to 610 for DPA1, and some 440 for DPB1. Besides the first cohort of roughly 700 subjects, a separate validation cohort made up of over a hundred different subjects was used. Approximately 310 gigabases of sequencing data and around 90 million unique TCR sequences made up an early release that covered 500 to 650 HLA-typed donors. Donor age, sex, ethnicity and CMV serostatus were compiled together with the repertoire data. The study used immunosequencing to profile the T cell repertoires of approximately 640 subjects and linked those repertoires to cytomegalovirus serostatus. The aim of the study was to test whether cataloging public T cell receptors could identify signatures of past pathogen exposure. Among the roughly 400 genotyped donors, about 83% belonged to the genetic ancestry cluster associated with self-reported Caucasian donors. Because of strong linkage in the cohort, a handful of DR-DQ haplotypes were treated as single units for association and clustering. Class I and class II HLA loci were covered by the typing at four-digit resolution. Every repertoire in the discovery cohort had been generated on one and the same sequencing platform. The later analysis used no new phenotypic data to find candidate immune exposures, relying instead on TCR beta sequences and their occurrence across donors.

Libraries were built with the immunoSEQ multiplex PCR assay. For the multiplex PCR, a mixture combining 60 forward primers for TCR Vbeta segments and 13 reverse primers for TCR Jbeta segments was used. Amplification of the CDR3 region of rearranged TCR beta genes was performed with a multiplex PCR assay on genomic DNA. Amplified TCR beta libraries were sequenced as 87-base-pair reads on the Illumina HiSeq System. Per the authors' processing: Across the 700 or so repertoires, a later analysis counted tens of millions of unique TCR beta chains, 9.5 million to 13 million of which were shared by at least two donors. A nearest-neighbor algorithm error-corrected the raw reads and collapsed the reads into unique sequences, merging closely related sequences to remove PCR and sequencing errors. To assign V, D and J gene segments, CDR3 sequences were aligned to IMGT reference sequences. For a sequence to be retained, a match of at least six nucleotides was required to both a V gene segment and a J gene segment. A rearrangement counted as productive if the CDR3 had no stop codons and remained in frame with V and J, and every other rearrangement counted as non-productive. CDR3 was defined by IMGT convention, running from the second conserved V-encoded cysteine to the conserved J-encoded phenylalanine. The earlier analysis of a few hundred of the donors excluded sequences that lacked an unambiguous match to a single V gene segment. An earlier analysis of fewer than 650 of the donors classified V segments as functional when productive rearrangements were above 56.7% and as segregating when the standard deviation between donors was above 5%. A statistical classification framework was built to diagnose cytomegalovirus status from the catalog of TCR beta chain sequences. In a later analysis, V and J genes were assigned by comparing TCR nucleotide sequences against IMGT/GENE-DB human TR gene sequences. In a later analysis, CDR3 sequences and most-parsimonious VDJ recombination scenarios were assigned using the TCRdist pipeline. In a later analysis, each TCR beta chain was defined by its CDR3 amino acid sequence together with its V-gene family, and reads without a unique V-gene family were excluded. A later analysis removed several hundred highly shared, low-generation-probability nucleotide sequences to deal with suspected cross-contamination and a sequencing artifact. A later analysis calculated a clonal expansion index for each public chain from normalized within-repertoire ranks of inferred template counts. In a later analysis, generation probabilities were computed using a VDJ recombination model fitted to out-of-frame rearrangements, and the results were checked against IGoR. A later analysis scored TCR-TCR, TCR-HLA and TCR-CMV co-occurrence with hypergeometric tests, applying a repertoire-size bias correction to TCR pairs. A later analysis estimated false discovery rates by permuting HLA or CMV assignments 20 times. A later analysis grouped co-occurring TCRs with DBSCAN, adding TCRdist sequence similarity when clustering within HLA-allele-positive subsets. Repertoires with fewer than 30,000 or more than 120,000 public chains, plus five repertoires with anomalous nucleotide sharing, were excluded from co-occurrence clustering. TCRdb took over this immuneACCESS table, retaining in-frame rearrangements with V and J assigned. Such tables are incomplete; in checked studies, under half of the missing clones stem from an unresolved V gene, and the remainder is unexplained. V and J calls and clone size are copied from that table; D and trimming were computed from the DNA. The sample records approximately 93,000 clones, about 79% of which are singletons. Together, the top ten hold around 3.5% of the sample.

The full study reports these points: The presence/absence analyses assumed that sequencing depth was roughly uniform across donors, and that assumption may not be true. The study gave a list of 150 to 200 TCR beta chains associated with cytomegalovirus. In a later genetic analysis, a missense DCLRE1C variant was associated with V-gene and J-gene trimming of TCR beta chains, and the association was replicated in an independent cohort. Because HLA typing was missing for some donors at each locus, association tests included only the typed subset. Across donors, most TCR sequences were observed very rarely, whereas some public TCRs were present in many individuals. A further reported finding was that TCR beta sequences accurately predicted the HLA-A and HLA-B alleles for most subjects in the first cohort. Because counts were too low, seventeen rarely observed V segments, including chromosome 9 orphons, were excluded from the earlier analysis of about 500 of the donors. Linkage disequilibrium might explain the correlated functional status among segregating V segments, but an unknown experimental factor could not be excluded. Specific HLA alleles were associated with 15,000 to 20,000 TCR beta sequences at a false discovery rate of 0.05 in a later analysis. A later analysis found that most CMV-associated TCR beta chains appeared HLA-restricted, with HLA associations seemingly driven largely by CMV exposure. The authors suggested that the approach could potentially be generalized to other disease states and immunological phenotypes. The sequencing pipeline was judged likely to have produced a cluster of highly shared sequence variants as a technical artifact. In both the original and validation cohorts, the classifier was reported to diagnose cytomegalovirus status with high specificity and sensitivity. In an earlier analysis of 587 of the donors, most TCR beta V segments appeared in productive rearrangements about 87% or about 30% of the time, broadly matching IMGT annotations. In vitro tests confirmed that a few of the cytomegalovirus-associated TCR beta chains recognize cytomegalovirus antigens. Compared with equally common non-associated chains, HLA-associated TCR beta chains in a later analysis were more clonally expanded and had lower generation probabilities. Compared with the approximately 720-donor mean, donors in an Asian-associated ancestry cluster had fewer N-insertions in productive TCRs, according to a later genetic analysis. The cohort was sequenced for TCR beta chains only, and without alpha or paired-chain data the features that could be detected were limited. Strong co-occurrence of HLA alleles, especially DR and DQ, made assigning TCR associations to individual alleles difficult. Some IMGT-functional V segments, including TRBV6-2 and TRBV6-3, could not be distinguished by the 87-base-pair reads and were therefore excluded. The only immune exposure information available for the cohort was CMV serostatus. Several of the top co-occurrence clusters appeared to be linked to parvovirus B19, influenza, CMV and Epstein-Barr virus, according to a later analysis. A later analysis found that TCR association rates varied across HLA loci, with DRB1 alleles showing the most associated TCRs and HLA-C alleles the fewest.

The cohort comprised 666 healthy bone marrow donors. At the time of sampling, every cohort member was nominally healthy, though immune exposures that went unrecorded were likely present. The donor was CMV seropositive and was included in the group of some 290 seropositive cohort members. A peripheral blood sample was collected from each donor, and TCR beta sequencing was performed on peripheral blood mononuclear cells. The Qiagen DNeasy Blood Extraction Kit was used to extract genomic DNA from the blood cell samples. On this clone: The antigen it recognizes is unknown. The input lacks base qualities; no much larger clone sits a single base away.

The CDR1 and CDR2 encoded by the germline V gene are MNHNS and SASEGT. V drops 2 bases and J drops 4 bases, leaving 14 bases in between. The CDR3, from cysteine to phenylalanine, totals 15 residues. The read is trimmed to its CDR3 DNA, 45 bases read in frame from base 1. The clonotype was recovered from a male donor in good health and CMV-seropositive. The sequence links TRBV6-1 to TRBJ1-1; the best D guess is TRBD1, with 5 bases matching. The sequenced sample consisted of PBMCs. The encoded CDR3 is CASSERWQGGTEAFF. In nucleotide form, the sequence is TGTGCCAGCAGTGAAAGATGGCAGGGAGGCACTGAAGCTTTCTTT.